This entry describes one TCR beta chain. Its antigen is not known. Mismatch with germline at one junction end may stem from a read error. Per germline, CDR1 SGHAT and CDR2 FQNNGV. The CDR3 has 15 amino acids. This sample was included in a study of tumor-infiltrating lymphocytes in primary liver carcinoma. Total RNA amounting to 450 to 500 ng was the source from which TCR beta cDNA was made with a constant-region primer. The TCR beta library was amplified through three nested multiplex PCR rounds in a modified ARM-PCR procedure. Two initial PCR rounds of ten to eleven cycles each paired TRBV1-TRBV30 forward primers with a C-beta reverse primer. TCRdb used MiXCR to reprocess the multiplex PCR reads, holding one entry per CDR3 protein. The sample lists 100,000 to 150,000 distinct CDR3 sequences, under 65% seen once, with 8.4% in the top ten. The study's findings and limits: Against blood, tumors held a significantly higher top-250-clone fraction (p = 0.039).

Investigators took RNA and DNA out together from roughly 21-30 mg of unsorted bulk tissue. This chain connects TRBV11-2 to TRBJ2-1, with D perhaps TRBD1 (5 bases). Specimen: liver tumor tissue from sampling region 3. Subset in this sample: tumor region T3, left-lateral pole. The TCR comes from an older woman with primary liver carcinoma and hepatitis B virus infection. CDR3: CASSVGKTVYNEQFF. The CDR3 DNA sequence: TGTGCCAGCAGCGTAGGCAAGACAGTCTACAATGAGCAGTTCTTT.